The 29 T cell receptor beta chains given below trace back to one sample, sequenced in a study of cytomegalovirus exposure and HLA in healthy donors. PCR employed 60 Vbeta and 13 Jbeta primers. Method: immunoSEQ multiplex PCR; TCRdb's copy keeps in-frame clones and lacks some. Here the sample spans over 150,000 clones, less than 80% being singletons. Sequenced material: PBMCs. These receptors all stem from a middle-aged man in good health and CMV-seronegative.

This clone was recorded a few times. The V and J genes are TRBV5-1 and TRBJ2-4; 10 bases match TRBD1. V was pared by 5 bases and J by 7 bases, with 6 bases of the junction left unmatched. Germline CDR1 is SGHRS and CDR2 is YFSETQ. This CDR3 is built from 14 residues. CDR3 loop: CASSWGQGQNIQYF. CDR3 nucleotides: TGCGCCAGCAGTTGGGGACAGGGGCAGAACATTCAGTACTTC.

This clone was seen only a few times. V and J are TRBV10-3 and TRBJ1-2, with D perhaps matching TRBD1 (6 bases). Between the trimmed V and J ends, which lost 6 bases and 8 bases, there was a span of 16 bases. Germline V gene data show CDR1 as ENHRY and CDR2 as SYGVKD. The CDR3 covers 13 residues. The CDR3 here is CAIRGWGTPGYTF. DNA for the CDR3: TGTGCCATCAGGGGGTGGGGGACACCGGGCTACACCTTC.

In the case of this clone: Different DNA sequences within this sample yield the same CDR3. The chain carries TRBV4-3 and TRBJ2-7; tentative D call: TRBD1 (5 bases). V dropped 3 bases and J dropped 0 bases, with 12 bases sitting between them. This CDR3 is built from 15 residues. Germline CDR1 is LGHNA and CDR2 is YSLEER. The CDR3 spells CASSQTRVSSYEQYF. The CDR3 nucleotides are TGCGCCAGCAGCCAGACCAGGGTTAGCTCCTACGAGCAGTACTTC.

In its sample, this clone was seen once. This sequence joins TRBV5-1 and TRBJ1-1; TRBD1 agrees at 7 bases. CDR1 and CDR2 from the germline V gene are SGHRS and YFSETQ. J gave up 0 bases and V 0 bases, and 5 bases lay outside the gene matches. CDR3 length: 16 residues. The chain's CDR3 is CASSLATGVMNTEAFF. CDR3 sequence (DNA): TGCGCCAGCAGCTTGGCCACAGGGGTGATGAACACTGAAGCTTTCTTT.

The J gene is TRBJ2-2, the V gene TRBV30, with 7 bases identical to TRBD1. Germline V gene lookup returns CDR1 GTSNPN and CDR2 SVGIG (reference sequence). V trimming: 4 bases; J trimming: 8 bases; junction bases outside the gene matches: 7. This CDR3 contains 13 residues. CDR3: CAWNKGATGELFF. CDR3 coding DNA: TGTGCCTGGAATAAGGGGGCAACGGGGGAGCTGTTTTTT.

The chain is built from TRBV9 and TRBJ2-7; 7 bases match TRBD1. From germline, CDR1 is SGDLS and CDR2 YYNGEE. The CDR3 has 12 amino acids. With V trimmed by 3 bases and J by 4 bases, 1 base remained unmatched. This CDR3 is CASSGQGYEQYF. CDR3 DNA: TGTGCCAGCAGCGGACAGGGATACGAGCAGTACTTC.

This chain uses TRBV10-1 with TRBJ2-7; D may be TRBD1 (6 bases). The CDR3 covers 13 residues. Germline CDR1 is WNHNN and CDR2 is SYGVQD (reference sequence). Trimming pared 4 bases from V and 2 bases from J, leaving 9 bases between. CDR3 loop: CASSVAGAYEQYF. For the CDR3, the DNA is TGCGCCAGCAGTGTGGCAGGGGCCTACGAGCAGTACTTC.

The V gene is TRBV5-4, the J gene TRBJ1-2, with a tentative D call TRBD1 (5 bases). This CDR3 comprises 13 residues. V gave up 0 bases and J gave up 6 bases, with 9 bases separating them. The germline V gene encodes CDR1 SGHNT and CDR2 YYREEE (reference sequence). CDR3 nucleotides: TGTGCCAGCAGCTTGGACAGGTTTGATGGCTACACCTTC. Amino acid sequence: CASSLDRFDGYTF. The full variable domain, rest sourced from reference TRBV5-4 and TRBJ1-2, is ETGVTQSPTHLIKTRGQQVTLRCSSQSGHNTVSWYQQALGQGPQFIFQYYREEENGRGNFPPRFSGLQFPNYSSELNVNALELDDSALYLCASSLDRFDGYTFGSGTRLTVV.

The CDR3 region has the DNA TGTGCCAGCAGCGTGACAGGGGCGACGAACACTGAAGCTTTCTTT. Encoded protein: CASSVTGATNTEAFF. The chain uses TRBV7-3 and TRBJ1-1; 8 bases fit TRBD1. CDR1 SGHTA and CDR2 FQGTGA come from the germline V gene. V was pared by 5 bases and J by 1 base, with 6 bases of the junction left unmatched. The CDR3 totals 15 residues.

This clone turned up a few times. Sequence at one end of the junction differs from germline and may be a read error. The rearrangement links TRBV7-7 to TRBJ2-3; no definite D call. The CDR3 covers 13 residues. CDR1 and CDR2 (germline): SSHAT, FNYEAQ (reference sequence). CDR3 sequence reads: CASSFTATDTQYF. The CDR3, as DNA: TGTGCTAGCAGCTTTACAGCCACAGATACGCAGTATTTT. The full variable domain, completed using reference TRBV7-7 and TRBJ2-3, is GAGVSQSPRYKVTKRGQDVTLRCDPISSHATLYWYQQALGQGPEFLTYFNYEAQPDKSGLPSDRFSAERPEGSISTLTIQRTEQRDSAMYRCASSFTATDTQYFGPGTRLTVL.

This clone appeared once. The chain joins TRBV25-1 to TRBJ1-1; the match to TRBD1 covers 7 bases. Trimming at V came to 7 bases and at J to 5 bases, leaving 13 bases not matched to a gene. The germline V gene has CDR1 MGHDK and CDR2 SYGVNS. This CDR3 has 15 residues. The CDR3 nucleotides are TGTGCCAGCATGCACAGGGGTTTTGGCTCGACTGAAGCTTTCTTT. Translating it yields CASMHRGFGSTEAFF. Full variable domain (missing parts from reference TRBV25-1 and TRBJ1-1): EADIYQTPRYLVIGTGKKITLECSQTMGHDKMYWYQQDPGMELHLIHYSYGVNSTEKGDLSSESTVSRIRTEHFPLTLESARPSHTSQYLCASMHRGFGSTEAFFGQGTRLTVV.

A word on this clone: The germline gene is not matched at one end of the junction; a read error may be the cause. CDR3 residues: CASSLSGGDAEALF. CDR3 coding DNA: TGTGCCAGCAGTTTATCAGGGGGTGACGCTGAAGCTCTCTTT. The rearrangement uses TRBV28 and TRBJ1-1; TRBD1 matches at 7 bases. This CDR3 is built from 14 residues. Germline V gives CDR1 MDHEN, CDR2 SYDVKM.

V and J are TRBV9 and TRBJ2-1; 11 bases align to TRBD1. Germline assignment: CDR1 SGDLS and CDR2 YYNGEE. The J segment lost 5 bases and the V segment lost 3 bases, leaving 7 bases of the junction unmatched. The CDR3 has 16 residues. For the CDR3, the DNA is TGTGCCAGCAGCGAGCGCCGGGACAGGGGGAACAATGAGCAGTTCTTC. Its translation: CASSERRDRGNNEQFF.

The V call is TRBV6-4, the J call TRBJ1-2, with D possibly being TRBD1 (5 bases). The germline CDR1 and CDR2 sequences are MRHNA and SNTAGT. This CDR3 is 13 amino acids long. The germline V and J ends were trimmed by 3 bases and 7 bases, with 12 bases remaining between them. CDR3 in DNA: TGTGCCAGCAGTGATCAGGGCGTTGGTGGCTACACCTTC. Encoded protein: CASSDQGVGGYTF.

The rearrangement uses TRBV5-1 and TRBJ1-4; D is undetermined. The CDR3 is made up of 13 amino acids. Germline V CDR1 and CDR2: SGHRS, YFSETQ. V was trimmed by 2 bases and J by 3 bases, leaving 5 bases between them. CDR3 amino acids: CASSLSANEKLFF. In DNA, the CDR3 is TGCGCCAGCAGCTTATCGGCTAATGAAAAACTGTTTTTT. Full variable domain (rest looked up from reference TRBV5-1 and TRBJ1-4): KAGVTQTPRYLIKTRGQQVTLSCSPISGHRSVSWYQQTPGQGLQFLFEYFSETQRNKGNFPGRFSGRQFSNSRSEMNVSTLELGDSALYLCASSLSANEKLFFGSGTQLSVL.

The genes are TRBV14 and TRBJ1-3; 7 bases align to TRBD1. Trimming cost V 4 bases and J 0 bases; bases outside gene matches: 12. Per the germline V gene, CDR1 is SGHDN and CDR2 is FVKESK. This CDR3 has 18 amino acids. The CDR3, as DNA: TGTGCCAGCAGCCCTAACCGCGACAGGGCCGGCTCTGGAAACACCATATATTTT. Amino acid sequence: CASSPNRDRAGSGNTIYF. Drawing the rest from reference TRBV14 and TRBJ1-3, the complete variable domain is EAGVTQFPSHSVIEKGQTVTLRCDPISGHDNLYWYRRVMGKEIKFLLHFVKESKQDESGMPNNRFLAERTGGTYSTLKVQPAELEDSGVYFCASSPNRDRAGSGNTIYFGEGSWLTVV.

The V call is TRBV11-2, the J call TRBJ2-7, with a weak D call TRBD2 (6 bases). The CDR3 is 15 residues long. Trimming removed 8 bases at V and 0 bases at J, with 17 bases between. Germline V gene lookup returns CDR1 SGHAT and CDR2 FQNNGV. CDR3: CASDQSGTFSYEQYF. CDR3 sequence (DNA): TGTGCCAGCGATCAGTCCGGGACTTTCTCCTACGAGCAGTACTTC. The full variable domain, rest sourced from reference TRBV11-2 and TRBJ2-7, is EAGVAQSPRYKIIEKRQSVAFWCNPISGHATLYWYQQILGQGPKLLIQFQNNGVVDDSQLPKDRFSAERLKGVDSTLKIQPAKLEDSAVYLCASDQSGTFSYEQYFGPGTRLTVT.

The chain joins TRBV7-3 to TRBJ1-2; no reliable D call. The CDR3 is 13 amino acids. Germline-derived CDR1 and CDR2 are SGHTA and FQGTGA. Trimming shortened V by 2 bases and J by 4 bases, and 8 bases separated the two germline ends. CDR3 protein: CASSLGEGYGYTF. Written as DNA, the CDR3 is TGTGCCAGCAGCTTAGGGGAGGGCTATGGCTACACCTTC.

V and J are TRBV6-1 and TRBJ2-7; D might be TRBD2 (7 bases). The CDR3 covers 17 residues. Germline V CDR1 and CDR2: MNHNS, SASEGT. Trimming stripped 2 bases from V and 0 bases from J, with 17 bases between. CDR3 in amino acids: CASSERGGGLASYEQYF. The CDR3 DNA follows: TGTGCCAGCAGTGAAAGGGGAGGGGGACTTGCCTCCTACGAGCAGTACTTC.

The rearrangement joins TRBV7-6 to TRBJ2-1, with 10 bases that match TRBD2. V shed 5 bases and J 2 bases; nucleotides not matched to a gene: 3. Germline-derived CDR1 and CDR2 are SGHVS and FNYEAQ. This CDR3 region has 15 residues. CDR3 protein: CASSPSGGAYNEQFF. CDR3 nucleotides: TGTGCCAGCAGCCCAAGCGGGGGGGCCTACAATGAGCAGTTCTTC.

V is TRBV19 and J is TRBJ2-2, with D possibly TRBD2 on 5 matching bases. Trimming pared 10 bases from V and 1 base from J, leaving 13 bases between. This CDR3 contains 14 residues. CDR1 LNHDA and CDR2 SQIVND come from the germline V gene (reference sequence). The CDR3 here is CATKPSGNTGELFF. The DNA of the CDR3 is TGTGCCACTAAACCCAGCGGGAACACCGGGGAGCTGTTTTTT.

This sequence joins TRBV7-2 and TRBJ2-5; TRBD2 is a possible D gene (6 bases). The CDR3 loop spans 16 amino acids. The germline V gene has CDR1 SGHTA and CDR2 FQGNSA. Trimming removed 5 bases from V and 4 bases from J, with 20 bases in between. CDR3 DNA: TGTGCCAGCAGCCCCCGTGGTAGCTACGGGGGAGAGACCCAGTACTTC. It specifies CASSPRGSYGGETQYF.

This sequence joins TRBV19 and TRBJ2-5; TRBD1 aligns across 9 bases. Per the germline V gene, CDR1 is LNHDA and CDR2 is SQIVND (reference sequence). J was trimmed by 4 bases and V by 4 bases; bases with no gene match: 7. CDR3 size: 15 residues. In nucleotides, the CDR3 is TGTGCCAGTAGTACCGCCGGGACAGGGCGAGAGACCCAGTACTTC. It translates to CASSTAGTGRETQYF.

This clone was counted a few times. J is TRBJ2-1 and V is TRBV7-2, with 8 nucleotides matching TRBD2. The CDR3 is 13 amino acids. V shed 1 base, J shed 14 bases, and the junction held 7 bases outside the gene matches. From germline, CDR1 is SGHTA and CDR2 FQGNSA. CDR3 protein: CASSLERGGPKFF. In DNA form, the CDR3 reads TGTGCCAGCAGCTTAGAACGCGGGGGGCCTAAGTTCTTC.

The chain combines TRBV6-5 with TRBJ1-5, with D possibly matching TRBD1 (6 bases). CDR3 size: 14 residues. CDR1 is MNHEY and CDR2 is SVGAGI in the germline V gene. The germline V and J ends were trimmed by 2 bases and 7 bases, with 12 bases remaining between them. CDR3 in DNA: TGTGCCAGCAGTTACCAGGGGCCGGACCAGCCCCAGCATTTT. It translates to CASSYQGPDQPQHF.

The rearrangement joins TRBV30 to TRBJ2-1, with D perhaps matching TRBD2 (6 bases). V was clipped by 0 bases and J by 2 bases, with 11 bases between them. The CDR3 has 15 residues. Germline loops: CDR1 GTSNPN, CDR2 SVGIG (reference sequence). The CDR3 region is CAWSVRVAAYNEQFF. In DNA, the CDR3 is TGTGCCTGGAGTGTAAGAGTAGCGGCCTACAATGAGCAGTTCTTC.

This chain links TRBV6-5 with TRBJ2-5; weak D call: TRBD2 (6 bases). The V and J ends lost 4 bases and 4 bases respectively, with 13 bases between them. Germline V lookup: CDR1 MNHEY, CDR2 SVGAGI. The CDR3 is 14 amino acids. CDR3 protein: CASSFSGRRETQYF. The CDR3 nucleotides read TGTGCCAGCAGTTTTAGTGGGAGGCGAGAGACCCAGTACTTC.

This sequence joins TRBV6-1 and TRBJ2-3; no reliable D call. In germline, CDR1 is MNHNS, CDR2 SASEGT. CDR3 length equals 13 residues. Trimming removed 1 base at V and 10 bases at J, with 12 bases between. The CDR3 here is CASSEGERRAQYF. Written as DNA, the CDR3 is TGTGCCAGCAGTGAAGGAGAGCGTCGTGCGCAGTATTTT.

A single count supports this clone. The rearrangement uses TRBV27 and TRBJ2-7; D perhaps matches TRBD1 (6 bases). The CDR3 has 15 residues. V lost 2 bases to trimming and J lost 5 bases, with 16 bases between them. Per the germline V gene, CDR1 is MNHEY and CDR2 is SMNVEV (reference sequence). Written as DNA, the CDR3 is TGTGCCAGCAGTTTACAGGGGATTAAAGTAGACGAGCAGTACTTC. Amino acid sequence: CASSLQGIKVDEQYF.